This T cell receptor (beta chain) originates from a study of T cell responses to AZD1222 COVID-19 vaccine. Per germline, CDR1 SQVTM and CDR2 ANQGSEA. The CDR3 covers 13 residues. Trimming pared 0 bases from V and 4 bases from J, leaving 9 bases between. This clone was detected only once. Its antigen is currently unknown. Method: immunoSEQ multiplex PCR; TCRdb's copy keeps in-frame clones and lacks some. The table records tens of thousands of clones, roughly nine tenths of them present only once. Regarding the study as a whole: Compared with day 0, the breadth and depth of the Spike-specific TCR repertoire rose significantly after two doses of AZD1222. The study reported that nearly half of spike-specific TCRs target unmutated variant regions. Every sample of the repertoires postdated the peak T cell response.

The rearrangement links TRBV29-1 to TRBJ1-2, with a weak D call TRBD1 (6 bases). The material was peripheral blood, obtained 28 days after the second AZD1222 dose. The receptor was isolated from an adult who received the AZD1222 COVID-19 vaccine. As DNA, the CDR3 is TGCAGCGTTGAAGATCGGGGGGCCTATGGCTACACCTTC. It encodes CSVEDRGAYGYTF.